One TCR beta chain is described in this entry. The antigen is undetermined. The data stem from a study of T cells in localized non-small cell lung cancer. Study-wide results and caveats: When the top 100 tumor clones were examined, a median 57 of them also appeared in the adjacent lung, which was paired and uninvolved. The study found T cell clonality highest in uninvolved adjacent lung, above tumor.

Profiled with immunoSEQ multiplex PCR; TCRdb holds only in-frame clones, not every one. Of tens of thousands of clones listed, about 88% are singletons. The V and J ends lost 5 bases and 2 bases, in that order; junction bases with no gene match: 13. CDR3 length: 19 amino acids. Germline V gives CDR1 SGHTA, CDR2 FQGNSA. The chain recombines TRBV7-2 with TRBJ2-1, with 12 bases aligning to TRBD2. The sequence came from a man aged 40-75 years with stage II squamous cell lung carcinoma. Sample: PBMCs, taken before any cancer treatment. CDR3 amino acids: CASSQLAGGPQITYNEQFF. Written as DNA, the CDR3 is TGTGCCAGCAGCCAACTAGCGGGAGGCCCCCAAATCACCTACAATGAGCAGTTCTTC.